This T cell receptor (beta chain) was documented in a study of T cells in Graves' hyperthyroidism and ophthalmopathy. Patients were excluded because of uncontrolled infection, other autoimmune disease, pregnancy or lactation. Amplified regions were TCR beta CDR3 sequences from RNA transcripts. The HTBI set primed first-round TCR CDR3 RT-PCR. TCRdb processed the multiplex PCR reads anew with MiXCR; each CDR3 protein has one entry. There are about 700,000 distinct CDR3 sequences in the sample; about 45% occur only once, and roughly 6.5% lies in the top ten. CDR1 is LNHNV, CDR2 YYDKDF, per germline (reference sequence). The CDR3 is 18 amino acids. Trimming shortened V by 0 bases and J by 2 bases, and 16 bases separated the two germline ends.

The chain employs TRBV15 and TRBJ1-4, with D possibly TRBD1 on 6 matching bases. What was sequenced was peripheral blood or thyroid tissue (not recorded which). The TCR was taken from an adult man with Graves' disease, either hyperthyroidism or ophthalmopathy (not recorded which). CDR3 sequence (DNA): TGTGCCACCAGCAGAGATCGAGGGGGAACGTTGACTAATGAAAAACTGTTTTTT. It translates to CATSRDRGGTLTNEKLFF.